The clone carrying this TCR beta chain was seen ten or more times. What it binds is not known. Trimming at V came to 4 bases and at J to 5 bases, leaving 12 bases not matched to a gene. The CDR3 extends over 16 amino acids. Per germline, CDR1 SGHRS and CDR2 YFSETQ. A sample-barcoded 5' primer and a J-beta primer mix were used in a second PCR of roughly 6 to 11 cycles. TCRdb re-called the 5' RACE reads through MiXCR, storing one row per CDR3 protein. The sample lists about 1.7 million distinct CDR3 sequences; over 25% were seen once. This entry is derived from a study of blood T cells in healthy people across ages. Study results and limitations: Possibly, changes in expanded clonotypes were confounded because donor CMV status was unknown.

The origin of this receptor is a woman in her twenties or thirties in good health. This sequence joins TRBV5-1 and TRBJ2-1; 7 bases match TRBD2. The source material was blood. The CDR3 bases are TGCGCCAGCAGCCTGACCCTCCGGGACTATAACAATGAGCAGTTCTTC. Translated: CASSLTLRDYNNEQFF.